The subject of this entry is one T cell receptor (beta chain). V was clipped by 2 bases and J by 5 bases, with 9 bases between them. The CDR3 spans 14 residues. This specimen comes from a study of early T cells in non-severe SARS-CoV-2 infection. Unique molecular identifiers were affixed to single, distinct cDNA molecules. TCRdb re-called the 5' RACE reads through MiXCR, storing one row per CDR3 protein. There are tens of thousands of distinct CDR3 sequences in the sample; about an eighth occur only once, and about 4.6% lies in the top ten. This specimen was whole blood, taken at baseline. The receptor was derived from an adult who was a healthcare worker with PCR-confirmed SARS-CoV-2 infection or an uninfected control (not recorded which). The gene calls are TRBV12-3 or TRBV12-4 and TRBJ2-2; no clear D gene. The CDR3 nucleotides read TGTGCCAGCAGTTTACCCAGACCAACCGGGGAGCTGTTTTTT. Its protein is CASSLPRPTGELFF.